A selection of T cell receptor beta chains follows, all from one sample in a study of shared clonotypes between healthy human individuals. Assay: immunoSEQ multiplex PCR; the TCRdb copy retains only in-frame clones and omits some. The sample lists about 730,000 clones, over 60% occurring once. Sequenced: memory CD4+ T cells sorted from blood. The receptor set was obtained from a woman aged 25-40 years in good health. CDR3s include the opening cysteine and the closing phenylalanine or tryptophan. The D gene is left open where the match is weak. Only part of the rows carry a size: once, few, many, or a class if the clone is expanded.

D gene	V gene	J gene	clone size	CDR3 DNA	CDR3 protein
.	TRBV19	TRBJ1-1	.	TGTGCCAGTAGTATAGAACCCCGCATAACTGAAGCTTTCTTT	CASSIEPRITEAFF
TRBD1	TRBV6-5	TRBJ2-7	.	TGTGCCAGCAGTTACGATCCGGGACAGGGGGTCGAGCAGTACTTC	CASSYDPGQGVEQYF
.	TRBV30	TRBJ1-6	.	TGTGCCTGGAGTGCCCACTCTCGCGTTACGGCCCTCCACTTT	CAWSAHSRVTALHF
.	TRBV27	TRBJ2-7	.	TGTGCCAGCCGAGGTGAAGGAGCCTTTTCCTACGAGCAGTACTTC	CASRGEGAFSYEQYF
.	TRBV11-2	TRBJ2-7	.	TGTGCCAGCAGCTTACGGCTGGCTAGCGTCCGCTACGAGCAGTACTTC	CASSLRLASVRYEQYF
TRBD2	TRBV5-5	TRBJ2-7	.	TGTGCCAGCAGCGGGACCGGGACTAGCGGCACCTACGAGCAGTACTTC	CASSGTGTSGTYEQYF
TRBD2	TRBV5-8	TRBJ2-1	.	TGTGCCAGCAGCTTGGCCCTAGCGGGAGTGTGGGATGAGCAGTTCTTC	CASSLALAGVWDEQFF
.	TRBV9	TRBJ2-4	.	TGTGCCAGCAGCGTTGGGGCGGGATCCAAAAACATTCAGTACTTC	CASSVGAGSKNIQYF
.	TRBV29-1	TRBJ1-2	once	TGCAGCGTGCGATCGGGGGCCGGGGGCTACACCTTC	CSVRSGAGGYTF
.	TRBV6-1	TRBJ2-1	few	TGTGCCAGCAGTTTCGGTGAGCAGTTCTTC	CASSFGEQFF
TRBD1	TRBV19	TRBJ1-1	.	TGTGCCAGTAGTAGAGACAGGGGCGGCACTGAAGCTTTCTTT	CASSRDRGGTEAFF
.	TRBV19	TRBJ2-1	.	TGTGCCAGTAGGGGGGCCGGGACCCCAACAAAAGAGCAGTTCTTC	CASRGAGTPTKEQFF
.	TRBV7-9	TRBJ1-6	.	TGTGCCAGCAGTACCTTAGGACCCCTCCACTTT	CASSTLGPLHF
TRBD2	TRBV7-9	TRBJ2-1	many	TGTGCCAGCACGGGACTAGCGGGAGCGTATGAGCAGTTCTTC	CASTGLAGAYEQFF
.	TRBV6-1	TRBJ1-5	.	TGTGCCAGCAGTAGGACCGTCGAACCCCCTTCGGGGCATTTT	CASSRTVEPPSGHF
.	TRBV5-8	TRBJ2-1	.	TGTGCCAGCAGCCTCAGCGGGCGCTCCTACAATGAGCAGTTCTTC	CASSLSGRSYNEQFF
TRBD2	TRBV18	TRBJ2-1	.	TGTGCCAGCTCTCCACGCCCTGGACTAGCGGGAGTCTCCTACAATGAGCAGTTCTTC	CASSPRPGLAGVSYNEQFF
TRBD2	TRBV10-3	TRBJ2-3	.	TGTGCCATCAGCCCCACTAGCGGGAGGGCCACAGATACGCAGTATTTT	CAISPTSGRATDTQYF
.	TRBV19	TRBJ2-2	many	TGTGCCAGTAGTCGCAGTGAAAACACCGGGGAGCTGTTTTTT	CASSRSENTGELFF
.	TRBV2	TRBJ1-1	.	TGTGCCAGCAGTAGGGTCAAGCTGAACACTGAAGCTTTCTTT	CASSRVKLNTEAFF
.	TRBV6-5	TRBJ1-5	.	TGTGCCAGCAGTTCCGCCGGGGGCGCCCTGAATCAGCCCCAGCATTTT	CASSSAGGALNQPQHF
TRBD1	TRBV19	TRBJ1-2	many	TGTGCCAGTAGCACCGGACAGGGTACGCACTATGGCTACACCTTC	CASSTGQGTHYGYTF
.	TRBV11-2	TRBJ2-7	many	TGTGCCAGCAGCCGCTTAGGGGCAGGTATCGAAATCGAGCAGTACTTC	CASSRLGAGIEIEQYF
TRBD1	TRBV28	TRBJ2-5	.	TGTGCCAGCAGTTTATTCAGGGGGCGAGAGACCCAGTACTTC	CASSLFRGRETQYF
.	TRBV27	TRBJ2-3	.	TGTGCCACCCGCAGGGGTGACTTGTTCACAGATACGCAGTATTTT	CATRRGDLFTDTQYF
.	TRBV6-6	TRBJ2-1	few	TGTGCCAGCAGTACCCGGACTACACTCCAAGGAGAGCAGTTCTTC	CASSTRTTLQGEQFF
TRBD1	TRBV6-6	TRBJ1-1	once	TGTGCCAGCAGGACAGGGGGCGAAGTCACTGAAGCTTTCTTT	CASRTGGEVTEAFF
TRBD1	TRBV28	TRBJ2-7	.	TGTGCCAGCAGTCCGTCGGCTGGACAGGGCTCCTACGAGCAGTACTTC	CASSPSAGQGSYEQYF
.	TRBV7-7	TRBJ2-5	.	TGTGCCAGCAGCTTAGGGCTAAAAGAGACCCAGTACTTC	CASSLGLKETQYF
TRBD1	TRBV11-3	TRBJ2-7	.	TGTGCCAGCAGCCCGGCCCGGGACAGCTACGAGCAGTACTTC	CASSPARDSYEQYF
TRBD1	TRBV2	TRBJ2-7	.	TGTGCCAGCAGTGGGGACAGGGCCCACGAGCAGTACTTC	CASSGDRAHEQYF